The 10 T cell receptor beta chains below were found in one sample sequenced in a study of T cell responses to AZD1222 COVID-19 vaccine. Sequencing was performed with immunoSEQ multiplex PCR; in TCRdb, only in-frame clones are kept and a portion is missing. The repertoire includes 45,000 to 60,000 clones, 87% of them detected once, and 3% to 4% sits in the top ten. Sequenced here: peripheral blood, sampled on day 0 of AZD1222 vaccination. Every receptor here comes from an adult in good health.

The chain couples TRBV27 to TRBJ2-2; no firm D call. The CDR3 runs to 12 residues. In germline, CDR1 is MNHEY, CDR2 SMNVEV (reference sequence). The ends were cut back, 5 bases at V and 3 bases at J, with 4 bases in the middle. CDR3: CASSPYTGELFF. In DNA, the CDR3 is TGTGCCAGCAGTCCATACACCGGGGAGCTGTTTTTT.

The chain couples TRBV2 to TRBJ1-3; the D is unclear. Trimming took 6 bases from V and 0 from J, leaving 9 bases between them. Germline loops: CDR1 SNHLY, CDR2 FYNNEI. This CDR3 contains 14 residues. The CDR3 nucleotides are TGTGCCAGCAGGGGCAGCAGCTCTGGAAACACCATATATTTT. This sequence encodes CASRGSSSGNTIYF.

Details on this clone: A junction end diverges from the germline sequence, so it may reflect a read error. This chain links TRBV19 with TRBJ1-2, with D hard to call. CDR1 and CDR2 from the germline V gene are LNHDA and SQIVND (reference sequence). The CDR3 is made up of 13 amino acids. For the CDR3, the DNA is TGTGCCAGTAGTATGGCGGCTAACTATGACTACACCTTC. It translates to CASSMAANYDYTF.

The chain is built from TRBV13 and TRBJ2-7; TRBD1 matches 7 bases. This CDR3 spans 14 amino acids. Germline V CDR1 and CDR2: PRHDT, FYEKMQ (reference sequence). The V gene end was trimmed by 5 bases and the J gene end by 3 bases; junction bases not matched to a gene: 7. The CDR3 DNA follows: TGTGCCAGCAGCGAGGCGAGGGACAGCTACGAGCAGTACTTC. Translation: CASSEARDSYEQYF.

V and J are TRBV7-3 and TRBJ1-6; perhaps TRBD1 as D (6 bases). Germline lookup yields CDR1 SGHTA and CDR2 FQGTGA. This CDR3 has 14 residues. V was trimmed by 2 bases and J by 7 bases, leaving 9 bases between them. The CDR3 nucleotides read TGTGCCAGCAGCTTATTCGGGGGCAATTCACCCCTCCACTTT. Translation: CASSLFGGNSPLHF.

This chain uses TRBV9 with TRBJ2-6; D ambiguous. V lost 4 bases to trimming and J lost 0 bases, with 5 bases between them. The germline gives CDR1 SGDLS, CDR2 YYNGEE. The CDR3 is made up of 14 amino acids. The CDR3 loop is CASSLHSGANVLTF. Written as DNA, the CDR3 is TGTGCCAGCAGCCTGCACTCTGGGGCCAACGTCCTGACTTTC.

This sequence joins TRBV11-2 and TRBJ2-7; the D is unclear. With 4 bases removed from V and 7 bases from J, the gap between germline ends came to 8 bases. Germline lookup yields CDR1 SGHAT and CDR2 FQNNGV. The CDR3 covers 11 residues. CDR3 bases: TGTGCCAGCAGCTCCGGTAGGGAGCAGTACTTC. Protein sequence: CASSSGREQYF. Using reference TRBV11-2 and TRBJ2-7 for the parts outside the CDR3, the full variable domain is EAGVAQSPRYKIIEKRQSVAFWCNPISGHATLYWYQQILGQGPKLLIQFQNNGVVDDSQLPKDRFSAERLKGVDSTLKIQPAKLEDSAVYLCASSSGREQYFGPGTRLTVT.

The chain links TRBV5-5 to TRBJ2-2; 7 bases map to TRBD1. From germline, CDR1 is SGHKS and CDR2 YYEKEE (reference sequence). The CDR3 covers 16 residues. Losses at the gene ends were 2 bases for V and 3 bases for J; bases not matched to a gene: 7. The CDR3 region has the DNA TGTGCCAGCAGCTTTCGTCCGGGACAGCACACCGGGGAGCTGTTTTTT. Translated: CASSFRPGQHTGELFF.

The chain combines TRBV10-2 with TRBJ1-4, with 7 bases lining up with TRBD1. The J segment lost 3 bases and the V segment lost 7 bases, leaving 14 bases of the junction unmatched. The germline V gene has CDR1 WSHSY and CDR2 SAAADI. The CDR3 spans 17 residues. CDR3 amino acids: CASTRDSSETSNEKLFF. The CDR3 region has the DNA TGCGCCAGCACCCGGGACAGCTCTGAAACTTCTAATGAAAAACTGTTTTTT.

The rearrangement links TRBV4-2 to TRBJ2-7; the match to TRBD2 covers 14 bases. Per the germline V gene, CDR1 is LGHNA and CDR2 is YNFKEQ. V dropped 4 bases and J dropped 5; count of bases not matched to a gene: 19. The CDR3 is 20 amino acids. Here the CDR3 reads CASSLTQTGLAGGLIHEQYF. CDR3 sequence (DNA): TGTGCCAGCAGCCTAACTCAAACCGGACTAGCGGGGGGCCTTATCCACGAGCAGTACTTC.